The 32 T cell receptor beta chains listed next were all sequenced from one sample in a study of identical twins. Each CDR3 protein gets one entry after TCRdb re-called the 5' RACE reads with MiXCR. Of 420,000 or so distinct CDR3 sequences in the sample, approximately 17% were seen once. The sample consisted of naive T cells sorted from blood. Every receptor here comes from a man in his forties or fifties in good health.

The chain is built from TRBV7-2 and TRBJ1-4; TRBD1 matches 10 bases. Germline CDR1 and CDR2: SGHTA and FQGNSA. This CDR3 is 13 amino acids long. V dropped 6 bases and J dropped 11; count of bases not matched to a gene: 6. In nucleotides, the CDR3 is TGTGCCAGCAGTTCCGGGACAGGGGACAAACTGTTTTTT. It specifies CASSSGTGDKLFF.

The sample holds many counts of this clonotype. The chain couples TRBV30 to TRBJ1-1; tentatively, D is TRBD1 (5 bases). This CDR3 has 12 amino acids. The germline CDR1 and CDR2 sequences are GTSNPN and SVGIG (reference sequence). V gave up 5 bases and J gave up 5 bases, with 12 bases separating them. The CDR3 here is CAWGVGTTEAFF. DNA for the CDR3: TGTGCCTGGGGGGTAGGGACGACTGAAGCTTTCTTT.

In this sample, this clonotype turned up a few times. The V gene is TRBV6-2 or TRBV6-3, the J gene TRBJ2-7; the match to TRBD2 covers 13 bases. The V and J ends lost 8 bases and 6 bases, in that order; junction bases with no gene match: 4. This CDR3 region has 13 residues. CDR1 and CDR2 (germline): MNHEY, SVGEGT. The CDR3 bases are TGTGCCAGCGGACTAGCGGGAGTGAGCGAGCAGTACTTC. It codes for CASGLAGVSEQYF.

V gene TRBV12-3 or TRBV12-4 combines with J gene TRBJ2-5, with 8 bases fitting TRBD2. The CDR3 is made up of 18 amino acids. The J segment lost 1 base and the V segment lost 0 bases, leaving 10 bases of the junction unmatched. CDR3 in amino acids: CASSLASRLAGTQETQYF. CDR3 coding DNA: TGTGCCAGCAGTTTAGCGAGCCGGCTAGCGGGTACCCAAGAGACCCAGTACTTC.

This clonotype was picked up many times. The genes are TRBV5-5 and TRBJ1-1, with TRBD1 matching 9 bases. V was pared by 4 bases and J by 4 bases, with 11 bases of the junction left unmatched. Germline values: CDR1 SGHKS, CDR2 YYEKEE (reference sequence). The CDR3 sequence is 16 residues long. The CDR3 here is CASSGGTGWVGTEAFF. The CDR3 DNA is TGTGCCAGCAGCGGGGGGACAGGGTGGGTAGGCACTGAAGCTTTCTTT.

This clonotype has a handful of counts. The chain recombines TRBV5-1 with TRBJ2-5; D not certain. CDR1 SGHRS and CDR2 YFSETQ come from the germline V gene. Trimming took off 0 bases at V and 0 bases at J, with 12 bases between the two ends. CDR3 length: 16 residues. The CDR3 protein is CASSLGQSTYQETQYF. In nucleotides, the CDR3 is TGCGCCAGCAGCTTGGGCCAAAGTACGTACCAAGAGACCCAGTACTTC.

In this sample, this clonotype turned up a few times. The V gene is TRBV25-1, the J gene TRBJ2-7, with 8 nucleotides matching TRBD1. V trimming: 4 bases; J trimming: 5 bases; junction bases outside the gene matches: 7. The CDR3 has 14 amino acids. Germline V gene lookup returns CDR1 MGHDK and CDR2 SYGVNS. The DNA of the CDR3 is TGTGCCAGCAGTGTGACAGGGGATTTCCACGAGCAGTACTTC. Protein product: CASSVTGDFHEQYF.

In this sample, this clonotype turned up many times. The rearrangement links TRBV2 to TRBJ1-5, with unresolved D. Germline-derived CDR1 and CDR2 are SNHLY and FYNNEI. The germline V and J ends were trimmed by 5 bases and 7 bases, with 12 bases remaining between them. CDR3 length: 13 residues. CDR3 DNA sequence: TGTGCCAGCAGTCAAGACTTTGGGCAGCCCCAGCATTTT. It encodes CASSQDFGQPQHF. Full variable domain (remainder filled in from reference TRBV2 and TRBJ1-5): EPEVTQTPSHQVTQMGQEVILRCVPISNHLYFYWYRQILGQKVEFLVSFYNNEISEKSEIFDDQFSVERPDGSNFTLKIRSTKLEDSAMYFCASSQDFGQPQHFGDGTRLSIL.

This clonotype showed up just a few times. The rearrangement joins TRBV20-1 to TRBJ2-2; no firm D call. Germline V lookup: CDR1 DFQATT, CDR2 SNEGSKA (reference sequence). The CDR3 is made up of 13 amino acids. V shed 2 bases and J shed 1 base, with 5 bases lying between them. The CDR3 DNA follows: TGCAGTGCTAGAAACCGGAACACCGGGGAGCTGTTTTTT. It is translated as CSARNRNTGELFF.

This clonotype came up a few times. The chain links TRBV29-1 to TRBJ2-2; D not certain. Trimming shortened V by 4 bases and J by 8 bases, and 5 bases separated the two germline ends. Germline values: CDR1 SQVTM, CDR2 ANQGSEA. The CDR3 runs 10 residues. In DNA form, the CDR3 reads TGCAGCGTTGGGGTTGGGGAGCTGTTTTTT. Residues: CSVGVGELFF.

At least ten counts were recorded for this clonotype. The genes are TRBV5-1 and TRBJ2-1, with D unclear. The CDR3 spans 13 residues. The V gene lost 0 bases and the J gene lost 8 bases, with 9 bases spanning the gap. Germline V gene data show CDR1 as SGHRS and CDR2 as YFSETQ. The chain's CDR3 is CASSLGQNYEQFF. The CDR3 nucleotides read TGCGCCAGCAGCTTGGGACAAAACTATGAGCAGTTCTTC.

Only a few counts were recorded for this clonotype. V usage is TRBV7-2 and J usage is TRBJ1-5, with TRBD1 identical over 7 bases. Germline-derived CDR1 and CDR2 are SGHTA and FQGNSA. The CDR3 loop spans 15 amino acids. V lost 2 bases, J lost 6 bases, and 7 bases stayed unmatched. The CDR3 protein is CASSLLTGSGQPQHF. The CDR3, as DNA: TGTGCCAGCAGCTTATTGACAGGGTCGGGTCAGCCCCAGCATTTT.

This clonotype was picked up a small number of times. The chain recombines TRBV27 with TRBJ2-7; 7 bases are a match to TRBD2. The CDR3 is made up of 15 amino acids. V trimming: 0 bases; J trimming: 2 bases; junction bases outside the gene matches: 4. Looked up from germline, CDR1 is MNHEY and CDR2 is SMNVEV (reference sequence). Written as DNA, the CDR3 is TGTGCCAGCAGTTTATCCCCAGCGGGGACCTACGAGCAGTACTTC. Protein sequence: CASSLSPAGTYEQYF.

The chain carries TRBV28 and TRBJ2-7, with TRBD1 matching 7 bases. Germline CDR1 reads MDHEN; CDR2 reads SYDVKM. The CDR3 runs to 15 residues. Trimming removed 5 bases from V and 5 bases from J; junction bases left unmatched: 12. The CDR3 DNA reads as TGTGCCAGCAGTGCCCTCCCGACAGGGAGCCACGAGCAGTACTTC. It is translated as CASSALPTGSHEQYF. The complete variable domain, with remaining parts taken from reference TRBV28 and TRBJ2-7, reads DVKVTQSSRYLVKRTGEKVFLECVQDMDHENMFWYRQDPGLGLRLIYFSYDVKMKEKGDIPEGYSVSREKKERFSLILESASTNQTSMYLCASSALPTGSHEQYFGPGTRLTVT.

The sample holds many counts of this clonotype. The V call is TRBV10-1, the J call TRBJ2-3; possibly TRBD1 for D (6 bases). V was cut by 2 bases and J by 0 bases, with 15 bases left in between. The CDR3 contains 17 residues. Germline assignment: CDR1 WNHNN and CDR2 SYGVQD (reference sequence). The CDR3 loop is CASSELGTGQSTDTQYF. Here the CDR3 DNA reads TGCGCCAGCAGTGAGCTAGGGACGGGACAAAGCACAGATACGCAGTATTTT.

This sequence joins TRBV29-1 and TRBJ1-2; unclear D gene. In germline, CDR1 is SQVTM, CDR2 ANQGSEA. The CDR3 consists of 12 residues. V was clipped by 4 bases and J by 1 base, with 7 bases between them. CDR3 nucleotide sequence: TGCAGCGTTGCAGCCATTAACTATGGCTACACCTTC. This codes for CSVAAINYGYTF. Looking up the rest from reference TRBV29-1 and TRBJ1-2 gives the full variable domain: SAVISQKPSRDICQRGTSLTIQCQVDSQVTMMFWYRQQPGQSLTLIATANQGSEATYESGFVIDKFPISRPNLTFSTLTVSNMSPEDSSIYLCSVAAINYGYTFGSGTRLTVV.

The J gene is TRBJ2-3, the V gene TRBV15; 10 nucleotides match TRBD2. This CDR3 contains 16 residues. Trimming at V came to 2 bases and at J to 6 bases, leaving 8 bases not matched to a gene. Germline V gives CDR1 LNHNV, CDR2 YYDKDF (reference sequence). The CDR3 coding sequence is TGTGCCACCAGCAGATTACTAGCGGGATACGGTGATACGCAGTATTTT. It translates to CATSRLLAGYGDTQYF.

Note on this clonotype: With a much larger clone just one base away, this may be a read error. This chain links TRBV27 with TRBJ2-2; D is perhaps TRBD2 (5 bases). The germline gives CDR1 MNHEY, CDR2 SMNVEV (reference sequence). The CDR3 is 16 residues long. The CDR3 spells CTSSFWENLNTGELFF. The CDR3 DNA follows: TGTACCAGCAGTTTCTGGGAGAATTTGAACACCGGGGAGCTGTTTTTT.

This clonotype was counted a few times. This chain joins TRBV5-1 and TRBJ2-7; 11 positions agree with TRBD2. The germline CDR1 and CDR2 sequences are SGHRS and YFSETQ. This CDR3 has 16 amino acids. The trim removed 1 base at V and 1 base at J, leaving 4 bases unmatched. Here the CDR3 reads CASSLTSGGASYEQYF. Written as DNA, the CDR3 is TGCGCCAGCAGCTTGACTAGCGGGGGAGCTTCCTACGAGCAGTACTTC.

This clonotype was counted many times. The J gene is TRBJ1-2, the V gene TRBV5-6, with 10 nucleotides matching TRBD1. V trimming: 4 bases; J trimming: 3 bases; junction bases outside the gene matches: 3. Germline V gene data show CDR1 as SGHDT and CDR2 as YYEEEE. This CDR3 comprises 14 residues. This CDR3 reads CASSLGQGDYGYTF. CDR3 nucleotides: TGTGCCAGCAGCCTTGGACAGGGGGACTATGGCTACACCTTC.

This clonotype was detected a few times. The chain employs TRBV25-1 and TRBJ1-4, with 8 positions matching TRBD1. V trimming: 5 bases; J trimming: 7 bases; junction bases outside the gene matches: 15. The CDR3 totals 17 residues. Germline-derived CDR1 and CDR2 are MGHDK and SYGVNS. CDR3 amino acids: CASSPIGGTGGFEKLFF. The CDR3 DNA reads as TGTGCCAGCAGTCCAATTGGCGGCACAGGGGGTTTTGAAAAACTGTTTTTT.

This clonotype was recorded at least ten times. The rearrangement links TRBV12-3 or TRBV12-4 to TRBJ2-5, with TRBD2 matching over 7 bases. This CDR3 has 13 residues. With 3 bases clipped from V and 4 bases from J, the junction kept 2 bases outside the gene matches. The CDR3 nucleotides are TGTGCCAGCAGTTTGGCTAGCGGAGAGACCCAGTACTTC. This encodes CASSLASGETQYF.

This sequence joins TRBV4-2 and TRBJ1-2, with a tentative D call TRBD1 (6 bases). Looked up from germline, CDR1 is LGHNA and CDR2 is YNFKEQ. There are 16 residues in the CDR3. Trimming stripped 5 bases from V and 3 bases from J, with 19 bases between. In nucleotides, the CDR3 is TGTGCCAGCAGCTATCACCCAGGGGTAGGGGACTATGGCTACACCTTC. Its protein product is CASSYHPGVGDYGYTF.

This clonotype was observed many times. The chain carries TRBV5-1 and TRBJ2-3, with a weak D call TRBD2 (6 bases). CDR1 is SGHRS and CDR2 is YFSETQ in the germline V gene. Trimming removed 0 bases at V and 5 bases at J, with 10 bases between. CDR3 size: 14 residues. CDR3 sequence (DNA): TGCGCCAGCAGCTTGGGACTAGAGGTAGATACGCAGTATTTT. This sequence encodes CASSLGLEVDTQYF. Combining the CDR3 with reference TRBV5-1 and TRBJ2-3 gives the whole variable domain KAGVTQTPRYLIKTRGQQVTLSCSPISGHRSVSWYQQTPGQGLQFLFEYFSETQRNKGNFPGRFSGRQFSNSRSEMNVSTLELGDSALYLCASSLGLEVDTQYFGPGTRLTVL.

The CDR3 sequence: CAINGLGTDTQYF. In DNA form, the CDR3 reads TGTGCCATCAACGGTTTGGGCACAGATACGCAGTATTTT. The genes are TRBV12-3 or TRBV12-4 and TRBJ2-3; D is undetermined. Deletions cut 10 bases from V and 1 base from J, with 12 bases between. The CDR3 runs 13 residues.

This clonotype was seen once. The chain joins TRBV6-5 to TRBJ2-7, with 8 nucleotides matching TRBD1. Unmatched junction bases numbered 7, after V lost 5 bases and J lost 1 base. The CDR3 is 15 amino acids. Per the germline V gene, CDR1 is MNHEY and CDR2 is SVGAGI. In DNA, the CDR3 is TGTGCCAGCAGTCACCGGGACAGGTCTTCCTACGAGCAGTACTTC. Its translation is CASSHRDRSSYEQYF.

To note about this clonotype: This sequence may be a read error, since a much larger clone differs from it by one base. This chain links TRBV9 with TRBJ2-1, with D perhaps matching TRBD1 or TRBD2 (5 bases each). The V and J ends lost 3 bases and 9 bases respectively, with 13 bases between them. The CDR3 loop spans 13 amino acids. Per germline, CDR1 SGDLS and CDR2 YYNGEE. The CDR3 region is CASSGVRGPEQFF. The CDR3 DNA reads TGTGCCAGCAGCGGGGTTCGGGGCCCTGAGCAGTTCTTC.

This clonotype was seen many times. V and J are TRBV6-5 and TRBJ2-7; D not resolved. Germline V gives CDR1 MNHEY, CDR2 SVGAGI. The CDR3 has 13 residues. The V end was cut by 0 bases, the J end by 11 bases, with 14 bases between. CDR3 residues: CASSYSGPYGEYF. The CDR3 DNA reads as TGTGCCAGCAGTTACTCCGGGCCCTATGGGGAGTACTTC.

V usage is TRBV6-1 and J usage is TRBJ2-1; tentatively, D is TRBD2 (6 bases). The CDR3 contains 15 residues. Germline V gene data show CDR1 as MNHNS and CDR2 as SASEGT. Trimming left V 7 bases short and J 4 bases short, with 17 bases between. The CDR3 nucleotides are TGTGCCAGCAACCCAGGAGCCGCGGGGTACAATGAGCAGTTCTTC. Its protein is CASNPGAAGYNEQFF.

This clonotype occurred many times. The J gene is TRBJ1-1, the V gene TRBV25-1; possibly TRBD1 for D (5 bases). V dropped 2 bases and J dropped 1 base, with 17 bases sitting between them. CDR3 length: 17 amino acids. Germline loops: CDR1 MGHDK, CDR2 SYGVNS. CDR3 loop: CASSEVGERTANTEAFF. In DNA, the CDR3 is TGTGCCAGCAGTGAAGTGGGGGAACGGACGGCGAACACTGAAGCTTTCTTT.

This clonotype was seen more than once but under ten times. The CDR3, as DNA: TGTGCCAGCAGACCCCGGACAGCGGTGGATGGCTACACCTTC. This translates into CASRPRTAVDGYTF. The chain recombines TRBV12-3 or TRBV12-4 with TRBJ1-2; D might be TRBD1 (6 bases). The CDR3 loop spans 14 amino acids. The V end was cut by 6 bases, the J end by 6 bases, with 17 bases between.

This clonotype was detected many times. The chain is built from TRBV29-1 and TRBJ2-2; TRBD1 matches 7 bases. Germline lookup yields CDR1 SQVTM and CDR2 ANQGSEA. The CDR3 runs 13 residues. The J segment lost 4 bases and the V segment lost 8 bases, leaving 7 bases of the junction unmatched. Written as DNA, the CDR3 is TGCAGCACGACAGGGTGGGGCACCGGGGAGCTGTTTTTT. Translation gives CSTTGWGTGELFF.